The clone carrying this T cell receptor (beta chain) was seen only once. The antigen is unknown. Produced via immunoSEQ multiplex PCR; TCRdb's table is partial and in-frame only. The data show more than 900,000 clones, 70% to 80% seen once. Deletions cut 0 bases from V and 3 bases from J, with 10 bases between. The CDR3 has 15 amino acids. Per germline, CDR1 LGHNA and CDR2 YNFKEQ. The source of the sample is a study of shared clonotypes between healthy human individuals. Across the whole study: Donor composition was two women and three men, aged 18 to 49.

Study-wide results and limits: Across subsets, estimated richness was generally greater for naive than for memory populations.

The chain has TRBV4-2 and TRBJ2-3; D is undetermined. This receptor was obtained from a man between 18 and 29 years old in good health. Some clones in this sample may be carry-over from other donors' samples. Material: memory CD4+ T cells from PBMCs. Subset indicated: CD45RA-negative fraction. This chain's CDR3 is CASSQDPAVTDTQYF. The DNA for the CDR3 is TGTGCCAGCAGCCAAGATCCGGCGGTAACAGATACGCAGTATTTT.